One sample yielded the 14 T cell receptor beta chains listed below, sequenced in a study of CD8+CD57+ T cells in acquired aplastic anemia. Genomic DNA was employed as the template in profiling TCR beta VDJ and CDR3. TCRdb re-called the reads with MiXCR, one entry per CDR3 protein. The table has 50,000 to 65,000 distinct CDR3 sequences, around 50% seen once. Patients picked for sequencing had shown CD8+CD57+ cell expansion detected by flow cytometry. Sample: sorted CD4+, CD8+, or CD8+CD57+ T cells (not recorded which) from PBMCs. The source is a human donor with aplastic anemia.

The J gene is TRBJ2-1, the V gene TRBV19; 7 positions match TRBD2. The CDR3 totals 15 residues. The germline CDR1 and CDR2 sequences are LNHDA and SQIVND (reference sequence). J lost 5 bases, V lost 3 bases, and 7 bases had no gene match. Here the CDR3 DNA reads TGTGCCAGTAGTATGGGGGGGGAAACCCACAATGAGCAGTTCTTC. Translation: CASSMGGETHNEQFF.

This clonotype was counted many times. The V and J genes are TRBV9 and TRBJ1-2; D not certain. V lost 3 bases and J 2 bases, leaving 11 bases between the germline ends. Germline CDR1 is SGDLS and CDR2 is YYNGEE. CDR3 length: 14 amino acids. The CDR3: CASSGKEGNYGYTF. The DNA for the CDR3 is TGTGCCAGCAGCGGAAAGGAGGGAAACTATGGCTACACCTTC. Complete variable domain (other parts from reference TRBV9 and TRBJ1-2): DSGVTQTPKHLITATGQRVTLRCSPRSGDLSVYWYQQSLDQGLQFLIQYYNGEERAKGNILERFSAQQFPDLHSELNLSSLELGDSALYFCASSGKEGNYGYTFGSGTRLTVV.

In nucleotides, the CDR3 is TGTGCCAGCAGCTCTGTGACTAGCGGGAGCGTCGAGCAGTACTTC. Encoded protein: CASSSVTSGSVEQYF. The chain couples TRBV7-9 to TRBJ2-7; 12 bases agree with TRBD2. CDR1 SEHNR and CDR2 FQNEAQ come from the germline V gene (reference sequence). There are 15 residues in the CDR3. V dropped 4 bases and J dropped 6; count of bases not matched to a gene: 7. The whole variable domain, filled in from reference TRBV7-9 and TRBJ2-7, reads DTGVSQNPRHKITKRGQNVTFRCDPISEHNRLYWYRQTLGQGPEFLTYFQNEAQLEKSRLLSDRFSAERPKGSFSTLEIQRTEQGDSAMYLCASSSVTSGSVEQYFGPGTRLTVT.

For this clonotype: Relative to the germline gene, one junction end is altered; a read error may explain this. The chain is built from TRBV6-1 and TRBJ1-6; D may be TRBD1 (5 bases). The CDR3 covers 13 residues. Germline V CDR1 and CDR2: MNHNS, SASEGT. The CDR3 sequence: CAISEGANSPLHF. DNA for the CDR3: TGTGCCATCAGTGAAGGGGCGAATTCACCCCTCCACTTT.

Concerning this clonotype itself: This CDR3 is missing its conserved last phenylalanine or tryptophan, likely due to a read error. V gene TRBV27 combines with J gene TRBJ2-3; no definite D call. The V gene's germline CDR1 is MNHEY and CDR2 SMNVEV (reference sequence). V lost 3 bases and J 4 bases, leaving 11 bases between the germline ends. This CDR3 contains 14 residues. Written as DNA, the CDR3 is TGTGCCAGCAGTTTGGCGTTAGAAGCAGATACGCAGTATTGT. As protein: CASSLALEADTQYC.

This chain joins TRBV7-8 and TRBJ1-1; D ambiguous. Trimming shortened V by 3 bases and J by 2 bases, and 7 bases separated the two germline ends. This CDR3 has 13 residues. The germline CDR1 and CDR2 sequences are SGHVS and FQNEAQ. The CDR3 loop reads CASSFAINTEAFF. The CDR3 nucleotides are TGTGCCAGCAGCTTTGCGATAAACACTGAAGCTTTCTTT. The full variable domain, rest sourced from reference TRBV7-8 and TRBJ1-1, is GAGVSQSPRYKVAKRGQDVALRCDPISGHVSLFWYQQALGQGPEFLTYFQNEAQLDKSGLPSDRFFAERPEGSVSTLKIQRTQQEDSAVYLCASSFAINTEAFFGQGTRLTVV.

The rearrangement links TRBV2 to TRBJ2-7; the match to TRBD1 covers 9 bases. V trimming: 10 bases; J trimming: 5 bases; junction bases outside the gene matches: 12. The CDR3 has 14 amino acids. Per the germline V gene, CDR1 is SNHLY and CDR2 is FYNNEI. CDR3 residues: CAIGRGQGVDEQYF. DNA for the CDR3: TGTGCCATTGGGAGGGGACAGGGTGTGGACGAGCAGTACTTC.

This clonotype was observed a single time. This chain connects TRBV7-8 to TRBJ2-7; D is ambiguous. Germline-derived CDR1 and CDR2 are SGHVS and FQNEAQ. The V and J ends lost 7 bases and 3 bases respectively, with 19 bases between them. The CDR3 extends over 15 amino acids. This CDR3 is CASTLESGNYYEQYF. CDR3 DNA sequence: TGTGCCAGCACTTTGGAGTCGGGCAACTACTACGAGCAGTACTTC.

The gene calls are TRBV7-2 and TRBJ2-5; 7 bases agree with TRBD2. The length of the CDR3 is 16 residues. Looked up from germline, CDR1 is SGHTA and CDR2 is FQGNSA. Unmatched junction bases numbered 9, after V lost 0 bases and J lost 5 bases. CDR3 bases: TGTGCCAGCAGCTTAGCCGGCGGGGGAGCGTACGAGACCCAGTACTTC. This translates into CASSLAGGGAYETQYF.

This clonotype was counted at least ten times. V and J are TRBV24-1 and TRBJ2-3, with D possibly matching TRBD2 (5 bases). Germline V gene sequence: CDR1 KGHDR, CDR2 SFDVKD. V lost 7 bases and J lost 6, with 13 bases in between. The CDR3 consists of 13 residues. CDR3 loop: CATREDDGDTQYF. CDR3 DNA: TGTGCCACCAGGGAGGATGATGGGGATACGCAGTATTTT.

This clonotype appeared a single time. The chain has TRBV3-1 and TRBJ2-4; D gene ambiguous. This CDR3 spans 17 amino acids. V was clipped by 3 bases and J by 1 base, with 16 bases between them. Germline-derived CDR1 and CDR2 are LGHDT and YNNKEL (reference sequence). The CDR3 loop is CASSQDLVEAAKNIQYF. The CDR3 DNA reads TGTGCCAGCAGCCAGGACCTAGTCGAAGCGGCCAAAAACATTCAGTACTTC.

This rearrangement joins TRBV11-1 to TRBJ2-6, with TRBD1 matching over 9 bases. Germline loops: CDR1 SGHAT, CDR2 FQDESV (reference sequence). V lost 5 bases to trimming and J lost 0 bases; unmatched junction nucleotides: 8. CDR3 length: 18 residues. The CDR3 loop is CASSDDGTGSSGANVLTF. The CDR3 nucleotides are TGTGCCAGCAGCGACGACGGGACAGGGAGCTCTGGGGCCAACGTCCTGACTTTC.

This clonotype was counted a single time. DNA of the CDR3: TGTGCCAGCAGCGTAGATTCCAGGGGCGGAAACACCATATATTTT. Encoded protein: CASSVDSRGGNTIYF. The V and J genes are TRBV9 and TRBJ1-3; D is possibly TRBD1 (6 bases). The V gene lost 0 bases and the J gene lost 4 bases, with 11 bases spanning the gap. The CDR3 is 15 residues long. Germline CDR1 and CDR2: SGDLS and YYNGEE.

V and J are TRBV10-1 and TRBJ2-7; 10 bases are shared with TRBD1. V lost 0 bases and J lost 4; bases outside the gene matches: 0. Germline CDR1 WNHNN, CDR2 SYGVQD (reference sequence). This CDR3 comprises 14 residues. CDR3 nucleotides: TGCGCCAGCAGTGAGTCGGGACAGGGGTACGAGCAGTACTTC. It translates to CASSESGQGYEQYF.